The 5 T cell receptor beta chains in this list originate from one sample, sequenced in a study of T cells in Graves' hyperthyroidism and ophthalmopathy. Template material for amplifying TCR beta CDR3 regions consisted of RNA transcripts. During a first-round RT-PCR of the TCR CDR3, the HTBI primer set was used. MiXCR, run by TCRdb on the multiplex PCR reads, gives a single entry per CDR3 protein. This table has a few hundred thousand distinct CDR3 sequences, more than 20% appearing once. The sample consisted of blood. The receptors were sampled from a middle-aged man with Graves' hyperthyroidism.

CDR3 region: CASSDLASANTGELFF. CDR3 nucleotides: TGTGCCAGCTCAGACCTCGCCAGCGCGAACACCGGGGAGCTGTTTTTT. This chain links TRBV18 with TRBJ2-2; D not certain. The germline V gene encodes CDR1 KGHSH and CDR2 LQKENI. There are 16 residues in the CDR3. V lost 5 bases and J lost 0, with 13 bases in between.

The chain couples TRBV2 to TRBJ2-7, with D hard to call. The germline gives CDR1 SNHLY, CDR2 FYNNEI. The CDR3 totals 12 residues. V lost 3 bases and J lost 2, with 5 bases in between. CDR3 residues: CASSDYPYEQYF. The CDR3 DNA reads TGTGCCAGCAGTGATTATCCCTACGAGCAGTACTTC.

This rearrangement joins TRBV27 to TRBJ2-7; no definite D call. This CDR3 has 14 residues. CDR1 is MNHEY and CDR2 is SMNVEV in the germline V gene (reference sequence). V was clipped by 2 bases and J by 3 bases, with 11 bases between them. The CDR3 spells CASSLTEVGYEQYF. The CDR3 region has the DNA TGTGCCAGCAGTTTAACCGAAGTGGGCTACGAGCAGTACTTC.

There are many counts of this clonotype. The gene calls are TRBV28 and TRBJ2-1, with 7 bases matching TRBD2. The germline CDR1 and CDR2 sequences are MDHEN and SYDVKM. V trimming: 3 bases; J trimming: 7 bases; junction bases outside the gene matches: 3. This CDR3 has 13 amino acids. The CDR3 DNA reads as TGTGCCAGCAGTTTGGGACTATTAAATGAGCAGTTCTTC. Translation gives CASSLGLLNEQFF.

The CDR3 coding sequence is TGTGCCAGTAGCTGGGACAGGGGACCGGGCACTGAAGCTTTCTTT. It yields the protein CASSWDRGPGTEAFF. This chain uses TRBV19 with TRBJ1-1; 10 bases are a match to TRBD1. V trimming: 6 bases; J trimming: 4 bases; junction bases outside the gene matches: 8. CDR1 and CDR2 (germline): LNHDA, SQIVND (reference sequence). The CDR3 loop spans 15 amino acids.